This passage covers 25 T cell receptor beta chains from one sample sequenced in a study of regulatory T cells in long-lasting Graves disease. Libraries of TCR beta came from iRepertoire HTBI primers plus Arm-PCR of CDR3 regions. TCRdb analysed the multiplex PCR reads with MiXCR anew, one entry per CDR3 protein. The table records about 440,000 distinct CDR3 sequences, around 17% of them present only once. Time point given: newly diagnosed GD, antithyroid drugs for less than 3 months. From PBMCs, RNA was extracted and then used to make the TCR library. Another study also made use of these data, one on T cells in Graves' hyperthyroidism and ophthalmopathy.

This sample comprised peripheral blood mononuclear cells (PBMCs), obtained at new diagnosis, from a patient treated with antithyroid drugs. These receptors all come from a woman under 40 with Graves disease.

The rearrangement uses TRBV19 and TRBJ1-6; perhaps TRBD1 as D (6 bases). This CDR3 comprises 14 residues. With 5 bases removed from V and 7 bases from J, the gap between germline ends came to 12 bases. Germline CDR1 is LNHDA and CDR2 is SQIVND (reference sequence). The DNA for the CDR3 is TGTGCCAGTAGTCCCAGGGGCCAAAATTCACCCCTCCACTTT. Amino acids: CASSPRGQNSPLHF.

The V and J genes are TRBV7-3 and TRBJ2-2; the D is unclear. The germline V gene encodes CDR1 SGHTA and CDR2 FQGTGA. The CDR3 loop spans 13 amino acids. V dropped 3 bases and J dropped 7 bases, with 9 bases sitting between them. Here the CDR3 reads CASSLFVGGELFF. CDR3 DNA: TGTGCCAGCAGCTTGTTCGTCGGCGGGGAGCTGTTTTTT.

The J gene is TRBJ1-2, the V gene TRBV4-1; D is unclear. V was shortened by 2 bases and J by 4 bases, with 17 bases between the two germline ends. This CDR3 comprises 16 residues. Germline loops: CDR1 MGHRA, CDR2 YSYEKL. The DNA for the CDR3 is TGCGCCAGCAGCCAAAGAGGAATAGAGGTACTCTATGGCTACACCTTC. Translating it yields CASSQRGIEVLYGYTF.

This clonotype was counted ten times or more. The rearrangement links TRBV6-1 to TRBJ2-2; 8 nucleotides match TRBD2. V dropped 5 bases and J dropped 4; count of bases not matched to a gene: 18. Germline V CDR1 and CDR2: MNHNS, SASEGT. The CDR3 covers 19 residues. The CDR3 protein is CASSPRKSRPAGVTGELFF. The CDR3 nucleotides are TGTGCCAGCAGTCCACGAAAAAGTCGACCAGCGGGAGTCACCGGGGAGCTGTTTTTT.

This clonotype was counted many times. The rearrangement joins TRBV11-2 to TRBJ1-2; 7 nucleotides agree with TRBD1. This CDR3 has 15 amino acids. Germline values: CDR1 SGHAT, CDR2 FQNNGV. With V trimmed by 7 bases and J by 3 bases, 11 bases remained unmatched. The CDR3 DNA reads TGTGCCAGCACCCAGTCGGACAGGCCCTACTATGGCTACACCTTC. It codes for CASTQSDRPYYGYTF.

The sample holds many counts of this clonotype. This chain links TRBV12-3 or TRBV12-4 with TRBJ1-2; possibly TRBD1 for D (5 bases). Trimming left V 6 bases short and J 2 bases short, with 10 bases between. CDR3 length: 13 amino acids. CDR3 coding DNA: TGTGCCAGCAGCGAGACAGCGAACTATGGCTACACCTTC. Amino acid sequence: CASSETANYGYTF.

The rearrangement uses TRBV5-1 and TRBJ2-2; tentatively, D is TRBD2 (5 bases). Deletions cut 5 bases from V and 11 bases from J, with 22 bases between. CDR1 is SGHRS, CDR2 YFSETQ, per germline. The length of the CDR3 is 15 residues. In nucleotides, the CDR3 is TGCGCCAGCAGTTTATCGGACTTTCTATCGGTAGAGCTGTTTTTT. Translated: CASSLSDFLSVELFF.

This clonotype was recorded at least ten times. Sequence at one end of the junction differs from germline and may be a read error. The J gene is TRBJ2-5, the V gene TRBV3-1; 11 nucleotides align to TRBD2. Germline assignment: CDR1 LGHDT and CDR2 YNNKEL (reference sequence). The CDR3 has 15 residues. Here the CDR3 DNA reads TGTGCCAGCAGCTCGGGACTAGCGGTGAAAGAGACCCAATACTTC. Its translation: CASSSGLAVKETQYF.

This clonotype was recorded at least ten times. The chain has TRBV20-1 and TRBJ2-1; 12 bases fit TRBD2. The CDR3 has 16 residues. Per germline, CDR1 DFQATT and CDR2 SNEGSKA (reference sequence). The V segment lost 4 bases and the J segment 12 bases; nucleotides outside the gene matches: 16. Here the CDR3 reads CSAKFTLTSGGLGQFF. In DNA, the CDR3 is TGCAGTGCTAAGTTCACCCTGACTAGCGGGGGCCTGGGGCAGTTCTTC.

This clonotype occurred many times. The chain has TRBV3-1 and TRBJ2-5; D gene unclear. This CDR3 has 11 residues. Trimming left V 6 bases short and J 2 bases short, with 4 bases between. Per germline, CDR1 LGHDT and CDR2 YNNKEL (reference sequence). CDR3 DNA sequence: TGTGCCAGCAGTGGACAAGAGACCCAGTACTTC. Encoded protein: CASSGQETQYF.

On this clonotype itself: Being one base from a much bigger clone, this may be a read error. V usage is TRBV20-1 and J usage is TRBJ2-5; D is perhaps TRBD2 (6 bases). In germline, CDR1 is DFQATT, CDR2 SNEGSKA (reference sequence). The length of the CDR3 is 12 residues. V dropped 3 bases and J dropped 7 bases, with 12 bases sitting between them. The CDR3 sequence is CSARVGGGTQYF. CDR3 coding DNA: TGCAGTGCTAGGGTTGGGGGAGGGACCCAGTACTTC.

This clonotype was counted ten times or more. V gene TRBV6-1 combines with J gene TRBJ2-7, with D possibly TRBD2 on 6 matching bases. Germline loops: CDR1 MNHNS, CDR2 SASEGT. The CDR3 has 13 residues. V lost 6 bases to trimming and J lost 2 bases, with 11 bases between them. As DNA, the CDR3 is TGTGCCAGCAGGGGACTCCCGACCTACGAGCAGTACTTC. Protein product: CASRGLPTYEQYF.

This clonotype showed up many times. CDR3 nucleotides: TGCAGTGCTAGAGAGGGGGCTAGCGGACCGGAGACCCAGTACTTC. Translation: CSAREGASGPETQYF. V is TRBV20-1 and J is TRBJ2-5; possible D gene TRBD2, 7 bases. Germline V gene lookup returns CDR1 DFQATT and CDR2 SNEGSKA (reference sequence). CDR3 length: 15 amino acids. Trimming cost V 0 bases and J 5 bases, with 16 bases left between them.

The gene calls are TRBV19 and TRBJ2-5; D unresolved. Deletions cut 1 base from V and 2 bases from J, with 11 bases between. CDR1 and CDR2 from the germline V gene are LNHDA and SQIVND (reference sequence). CDR3 length equals 15 residues. This chain's CDR3 is CASSIGITEQETQYF. In nucleotides, the CDR3 is TGTGCCAGTAGTATAGGAATCACAGAACAAGAGACCCAGTACTTC. The complete variable domain, with remaining parts taken from reference TRBV19 and TRBJ2-5, reads DGGITQSPKYLFRKEGQNVTLSCEQNLNHDAMYWYRQDPGQGLRLIYYSQIVNDFQKGDIAEGYSVSREKKESFPLTVTSAQKNPTAFYLCASSIGITEQETQYFGPGTRLLVL.

This clonotype was recorded many times. V gene TRBV6-2 or TRBV6-3 combines with J gene TRBJ1-2; possibly TRBD1 for D (6 bases). Trimming removed 4 bases at V and 4 bases at J, with 16 bases between. The CDR3 has 15 residues. Germline-derived CDR1 and CDR2 are MNHEY and SVGEGT. The CDR3 loop reads CASSLQGPLGYGYTF. Written as DNA, the CDR3 is TGTGCCAGCAGTTTACAGGGACCTCTTGGCTATGGCTACACCTTC.

Remarks on this clonotype: A much larger clone differs by one base, so this may be a read error. The V gene is TRBV11-2, the J gene TRBJ2-3; D perhaps matches TRBD1 (5 bases). The J call is in doubt because the DNA end fits TRBJ1-1 better. CDR3 length equals 11 residues. Germline lookup yields CDR1 SGHAT and CDR2 FQNNGV. The CDR3 sequence is CAGKEGLRAFF. As DNA, the CDR3 is TGTGCCGGCAAAGAGGGACTTAGAGCTTTCTTT.

This clonotype appeared many times. The chain joins TRBV7-9 to TRBJ1-1, with D possibly TRBD1 on 5 matching bases. This CDR3 has 14 amino acids. CDR1 and CDR2 (germline): SEHNR, FQNEAQ (reference sequence). Trimming left V 5 bases short and J 3 bases short, with 13 bases between. The CDR3: CASSRTGGDTEAFF. The CDR3, as DNA: TGTGCCAGCAGCCGCACTGGGGGGGACACTGAAGCTTTCTTT.

This clonotype occurred many times. The V gene is TRBV28, the J gene TRBJ1-2, with TRBD1 matching over 7 bases. Germline CDR1 and CDR2: MDHEN and SYDVKM. The CDR3 is 13 residues long. J lost 1 base, V lost 7 bases, and 3 bases had no gene match. CDR3 bases: TGTGCCAGCACGGGACAGTTTAACTATGGCTACACCTTC. It specifies CASTGQFNYGYTF.

In this sample, this clonotype turned up many times. This CDR3 is CASSTATMAGEQFF. Here the CDR3 DNA reads TGCGCCAGCAGCACCGCGACGATGGCCGGTGAGCAGTTCTTC. The rearrangement links TRBV5-1 to TRBJ2-1; D ambiguous. Trimming pared 4 bases from V and 9 bases from J, leaving 17 bases between. Germline CDR1 reads SGHRS; CDR2 reads YFSETQ. CDR3 length: 14 amino acids.

This clonotype was seen only a few times. The chain employs TRBV11-2 and TRBJ2-7; D gene unclear. The CDR3 runs to 11 residues. Deletions cut 5 bases from V and 4 bases from J, with 6 bases between. Looked up from germline, CDR1 is SGHAT and CDR2 is FQNNGV. Here the CDR3 DNA reads TGTGCCAGCAGCATATTGTACGAGCAGTACTTC. As protein: CASSILYEQYF.

V usage is TRBV15 and J usage is TRBJ1-2; D gene uncertain. There are 17 residues in the CDR3. Germline V CDR1 and CDR2: LNHNV, YYDKDF (reference sequence). Trimming took off 3 bases at V and 0 bases at J, with 17 bases between the two ends. CDR3 bases: TGTGCCACCAGCAGTTCAGAGTTTCAACAAGCTAACTATGGCTACACCTTC. Its translation is CATSSSEFQQANYGYTF.

This clonotype was observed a handful of times. The chain is built from TRBV5-1 and TRBJ1-1; D is ambiguous. Germline CDR1 reads SGHRS; CDR2 reads YFSETQ. V was cut by 5 bases and J by 4 bases, with 15 bases left in between. This CDR3 region has 14 residues. CDR3 protein: CASRMEMMSTEAFF. In DNA form, the CDR3 reads TGCGCCAGCAGGATGGAGATGATGAGCACTGAAGCTTTCTTT.

This clonotype was seen ten or more times. CDR3 sequence (DNA): TGTGCCAGCAGCCCGAGGGGCTCAGATACGCAGTATTTT. It is translated as CASSPRGSDTQYF. This chain joins TRBV7-9 and TRBJ2-3; perhaps D is TRBD1 or TRBD2 (5 bases each). Trimming removed 5 bases from V and 4 bases from J, with 10 bases in between. Germline values: CDR1 SEHNR, CDR2 FQNEAQ (reference sequence). CDR3 length equals 13 residues.

This clonotype has a count of ten or more. The rearrangement uses TRBV6-1 and TRBJ2-3; either TRBD1 or TRBD2 may fit D (5 bases each). Trimming left V 7 bases short and J 5 bases short, with 13 bases between. CDR3 length: 13 amino acids. The germline CDR1 and CDR2 sequences are MNHNS and SASEGT. The CDR3 region is CASTEGAGDTQYF. The CDR3 nucleotides read TGTGCCAGCACCGAAGGGGCGGGAGATACGCAGTATTTT.

This clonotype has at least ten counts. The rearrangement links TRBV11-2 to TRBJ2-7; a weak D match, TRBD2 (7 bases). V was pared by 3 bases and J by 6 bases, with 15 bases between. Germline assignment: CDR1 SGHAT and CDR2 FQNNGV. This CDR3 comprises 14 residues. The CDR3 spells CASSFARRGGEQYF. In DNA, the CDR3 is TGTGCCAGCAGCTTCGCCAGGAGGGGGGGCGAGCAGTACTTC.